The 21 T cell receptor beta chains below were found in one sample sequenced in a study of shared clonotypes between healthy human individuals. Sequencing was performed with immunoSEQ multiplex PCR; in TCRdb, only in-frame clones are kept and a portion is missing. Seen here are around 2,000,000 clones, around 95% observed once, and the top ten hold more than 0.1%. Specimen: naive CD4+ T cells sorted from blood. Subset described: CD45RA+ positively selected. The source of these receptors is a young man in good health.

This chain connects TRBV7-9 to TRBJ2-1; D is undetermined. CDR1 is SEHNR and CDR2 is FQNEAQ in the germline V gene (reference sequence). The CDR3 contains 14 residues. The germline V and J ends were trimmed by 2 bases and 5 bases, with 10 bases remaining between them. The CDR3 reads CASSLTALHNEQFF. The CDR3 coding sequence is TGTGCCAGCAGCTTAACGGCGCTGCACAATGAGCAGTTCTTC.

The genes are TRBV4-3 and TRBJ1-4; no definite D call. Trimming cost V 0 bases and J 0 bases, with 8 bases left between them. Per germline, CDR1 LGHNA and CDR2 YSLEER. The length of the CDR3 is 16 residues. CDR3 bases: TGCGCCAGCAGCCAAGAAGAAACAGCAACTAATGAAAAACTGTTTTTT. Its translation: CASSQEETATNEKLFF.

V and J are TRBV28 and TRBJ1-1; D remains unclear. The CDR3 sequence is 12 residues long. Trimming took 8 bases from V and 1 from J, leaving 8 bases between them. Germline CDR1 and CDR2: MDHEN and SYDVKM. The CDR3 protein is CASVTPNTEAFF. The CDR3 region has the DNA TGTGCCAGCGTCACACCGAACACTGAAGCTTTCTTT.

This chain connects TRBV19 to TRBJ1-2, with 7 bases that match TRBD1. The CDR3 contains 14 residues. The germline V gene encodes CDR1 LNHDA and CDR2 SQIVND (reference sequence). Losses at the gene ends were 2 bases for V and 4 bases for J; bases not matched to a gene: 4. DNA of the CDR3: TGTGCCAGTAGTATAACAGGGGCCGTCTATGGCTACACCTTC. It encodes CASSITGAVYGYTF. Combining the CDR3 with reference TRBV19 and TRBJ1-2 gives the whole variable domain DGGITQSPKYLFRKEGQNVTLSCEQNLNHDAMYWYRQDPGQGLRLIYYSQIVNDFQKGDIAEGYSVSREKKESFPLTVTSAQKNPTAFYLCASSITGAVYGYTFGSGTRLTVV.

The gene calls are TRBV9 and TRBJ1-3; TRBD1 matches 7 bases. There are 15 residues in the CDR3. Germline V gene lookup returns CDR1 SGDLS and CDR2 YYNGEE. Trimming cost V 6 bases and J 3 bases; bases outside gene matches: 9. The DNA of the CDR3 is TGTGCCAGCACCCGACAGGGCACAAGTGGAAACACCATATATTTT. This codes for CASTRQGTSGNTIYF.

The genes are TRBV9 and TRBJ1-2; possible D gene TRBD1, 6 bases. Trimming pared 4 bases from V and 4 bases from J, leaving 14 bases between. The CDR3 has 14 residues. The V gene's germline CDR1 is SGDLS and CDR2 YYNGEE. The CDR3 DNA sequence: TGTGCCAGCAGCCCCCGGGGGGACATCTATGGCTACACCTTC. Protein: CASSPRGDIYGYTF.

The genes are TRBV5-1 and TRBJ1-2; D gene unclear. Per germline, CDR1 SGHRS and CDR2 YFSETQ. The CDR3 covers 15 residues. The V and J ends lost 0 bases and 2 bases respectively, with 11 bases between them. CDR3 nucleotide sequence: TGCGCCAGCAGCTTGGCAGCGGCGGGGAACTATGGCTACACCTTC. It translates to CASSLAAAGNYGYTF.

This chain connects TRBV27 to TRBJ1-2; 11 bases line up with TRBD1. CDR3 length: 17 amino acids. J was trimmed by 4 bases and V by 6 bases; bases with no gene match: 13. Per germline, CDR1 MNHEY and CDR2 SMNVEV (reference sequence). The CDR3 region has the DNA TGTGCCAGCAGCCGTACCTCCGGGACAGGGGGTGGCTATGGCTACACCTTC. Amino acid sequence: CASSRTSGTGGGYGYTF.

This clone was found once. Additional DNA sequences in this sample encode the identical CDR3. The chain couples TRBV11-2 to TRBJ1-2; D unresolved. CDR1 and CDR2 (germline): SGHAT, FQNNGV. This CDR3 has 12 amino acids. Trimming took 3 bases from V and 4 from J, leaving 6 bases between them. The CDR3 bases are TGTGCCAGCAGCTTGGACTCCTATGGCTACACCTTC. This codes for CASSLDSYGYTF.

This chain links TRBV5-4 with TRBJ1-2, with a tentative D call TRBD1 (6 bases). Germline loops: CDR1 SGHNT, CDR2 YYREEE (reference sequence). There are 15 residues in the CDR3. The germline V and J ends were trimmed by 4 bases and 0 bases, with 13 bases remaining between them. In DNA form, the CDR3 reads TGTGCCAGCAGCCCGAGGACAGCTACTAACTATGGCTACACCTTC. Translated, it gives CASSPRTATNYGYTF.

The V and J genes are TRBV2 and TRBJ2-2; no definite D call. V lost 10 bases and J lost 10, with 16 bases in between. CDR1 is SNHLY, CDR2 FYNNEI, per germline. The CDR3 loop spans 12 amino acids. In nucleotides, the CDR3 is TGTGCCACCGGGCCTCAGAACTTGGAGCTGTTTTTT. The encoded protein is CATGPQNLELFF.

The table lists this clone with a count of one. The chain couples TRBV30 to TRBJ1-1, with D perhaps TRBD1 (5 bases). V dropped 5 bases and J dropped 7 bases, with 11 bases sitting between them. Germline lookup yields CDR1 GTSNPN and CDR2 SVGIG (reference sequence). This CDR3 has 11 residues. CDR3 bases: TGTGCCTGGGGGGGAAACGGTGAAGCTTTCTTT. Translated, it gives CAWGGNGEAFF.

The chain employs TRBV10-3 and TRBJ2-2, with D unresolved. The CDR3 loop spans 15 amino acids. The germline V gene has CDR1 ENHRY and CDR2 SYGVKD. V was shortened by 2 bases and J by 6 bases, with 13 bases between the two germline ends. CDR3 sequence reads: CAISEDWGLPGELFF. Here the CDR3 DNA reads TGTGCCATCAGTGAGGATTGGGGTTTGCCCGGGGAGCTGTTTTTT.

J is TRBJ1-1 and V is TRBV9; weak D call: TRBD1 (5 bases). The CDR3 contains 14 residues. Germline-derived CDR1 and CDR2 are SGDLS and YYNGEE. Trimming left V 3 bases short and J 3 bases short, with 12 bases between. The CDR3 loop reads CASSARVQDTEAFF. The DNA of the CDR3 is TGTGCCAGCAGCGCGCGGGTACAGGACACTGAAGCTTTCTTT. The full variable domain, completed using reference TRBV9 and TRBJ1-1, is DSGVTQTPKHLITATGQRVTLRCSPRSGDLSVYWYQQSLDQGLQFLIQYYNGEERAKGNILERFSAQQFPDLHSELNLSSLELGDSALYFCASSARVQDTEAFFGQGTRLTVV.

V gene TRBV7-2 combines with J gene TRBJ2-2; the match to TRBD2 covers 13 bases. This CDR3 comprises 15 residues. V lost 6 bases and J lost 6; bases outside the gene matches: 4. Per germline, CDR1 SGHTA and CDR2 FQGNSA. The CDR3 is CASRLAGGIPGELFF. Written as DNA, the CDR3 is TGTGCCAGCAGACTAGCGGGAGGGATCCCCGGGGAGCTGTTTTTT.

The chain joins TRBV4-1 to TRBJ1-2; D remains ambiguous. V lost 2 bases to trimming and J lost 0 bases, with 10 bases between them. The CDR3 loop spans 15 amino acids. Germline CDR1 and CDR2: MGHRA and YSYEKL. CDR3 in amino acids: CASSQTISTNYGYTF. The CDR3 bases are TGCGCCAGCAGCCAAACGATCAGTACTAACTATGGCTACACCTTC.

The CDR3, as DNA: TGCGCCAGCAGCGCCGGGATAAATAGCAATCAGCCCCAGCATTTT. Translating gives CASSAGINSNQPQHF. V is TRBV5-1 and J is TRBJ1-5, with D hard to call. Trimming cost V 4 bases and J 0 bases, with 11 bases left between them. Looked up from germline, CDR1 is SGHRS and CDR2 is YFSETQ. The CDR3 loop spans 15 amino acids.

As to this clone: At the DNA level, this CDR3 is encoded by other sequences in the same sample as well. V and J are TRBV5-4 and TRBJ2-1, with 9 bases lining up with TRBD2. Germline values: CDR1 SGHNT, CDR2 YYREEE (reference sequence). J lost 3 bases, V lost 0 bases, and 4 bases had no gene match. The CDR3 covers 16 residues. CDR3 in amino acids: CASSLGGSGSYNEQFF. In nucleotides, the CDR3 is TGTGCCAGCAGCTTGGGCGGTAGCGGGAGCTACAATGAGCAGTTCTTC.

This chain joins TRBV18 and TRBJ2-7, with a tentative D call TRBD1 (5 bases). The V and J ends lost 2 bases and 2 bases respectively, with 10 bases between them. The CDR3 contains 14 residues. Per the germline V gene, CDR1 is KGHSH and CDR2 is LQKENI. The CDR3 region is CASSPVTVAYEQYF. The CDR3 DNA reads TGTGCCAGCTCACCAGTGACAGTAGCCTACGAGCAGTACTTC. The full variable domain, completed using reference TRBV18 and TRBJ2-7, is NAGVMQNPRHLVRRRGQEARLRCSPMKGHSHVYWYRQLPEEGLKFMVYLQKENIIDESGMPKERFSAEFPKEGPSILRIQQVVRGDSAAYFCASSPVTVAYEQYFGPGTRLTVT.

The CDR3 DNA sequence: TGTGCCAGCAGTCGGACGGAATTGAACACTGAAGCTTTCTTT. It codes for CASSRTELNTEAFF. The gene calls are TRBV2 and TRBJ1-1; no clear D. This CDR3 region has 14 residues. V lost 5 bases and J lost 0, with 10 bases in between. The germline V gene has CDR1 SNHLY and CDR2 FYNNEI.

This chain joins TRBV7-9 and TRBJ2-5, with D possibly being TRBD2 (6 bases). Trimming shortened V by 9 bases and J by 2 bases, and 7 bases separated the two germline ends. CDR1 is SEHNR and CDR2 is FQNEAQ in the germline V gene (reference sequence). This CDR3 has 11 residues. CDR3 bases: TGTGCCAGGGAGGGTCAAGAGACCCAGTACTTC. Protein sequence: CAREGQETQYF.